These T cell receptor beta chains were read from a single sample in a study of T cells in Graves' hyperthyroidism and ophthalmopathy. TCRdb independently ran MiXCR on the multiplex PCR reads; one entry per CDR3 protein. The repertoire holds 300,000 to 500,000 distinct CDR3 sequences, with about 14% as singletons. The sample taken for sequencing was blood. All receptors come from a man aged 45-60 years with Graves' ophthalmopathy. Both conserved end residues are part of each CDR3.

J gene: TRBJ2-5
V gene: TRBV10-3
CDR3 protein: CAISESVGLGEETQYF

J gene: TRBJ1-4
V gene: TRBV30
CDR3 protein: CAGAGGMGNEKLFF

J gene: TRBJ2-7
V gene: TRBV6-1
CDR3 protein: CASGDVMSSYEQYF

J gene: TRBJ2-7
V gene: TRBV11-2
CDR3 protein: CASSLDLGEQYF

J gene: TRBJ1-1
V gene: TRBV19
CDR3 protein: CASSIEATEAFF

J gene: TRBJ2-3
V gene: TRBV11-2
CDR3 protein: CASEDRLAGATDTQYF

J gene: TRBJ1-2
V gene: TRBV29-1
CDR3 protein: CSVAPGQGARGYTF

J gene: TRBJ2-2
V gene: TRBV2
CDR3 protein: CAIVGGRHHNTGELFF

J gene: TRBJ2-2
V gene: TRBV5-1
CDR3 protein: CASSWGHTGELFF

J gene: TRBJ2-2
V gene: TRBV9
CDR3 protein: CASSVATTSKTGELFF

J gene: TRBJ2-1
V gene: TRBV20-1
CDR3 protein: CSARVTGSYNEQFF

J gene: TRBJ1-5
V gene: TRBV2
CDR3 protein: CASRGMYSNQPQHF

J gene: TRBJ2-7
V gene: TRBV6-4
CDR3 protein: CPRYEQYF

J gene: TRBJ2-1
V gene: TRBV30
CDR3 protein: CAWSPLGTLNNEQFF

J gene: TRBJ2-3
V gene: TRBV18
CDR3 protein: CASSPGQRDTQYF

J gene: TRBJ1-1
V gene: TRBV20-1
CDR3 protein: CSARNQGGNTEAFF

J gene: TRBJ2-2
V gene: TRBV12-3/TRBV12-4
CDR3 protein: CASSFVRGHTGELFF

J gene: TRBJ2-2
V gene: TRBV28
CDR3 protein: CASSFLGSRSGELFF

J gene: TRBJ2-1
V gene: TRBV5-6
CDR3 protein: CASSPGLAGSVNEQFF

J gene: TRBJ2-7
V gene: TRBV20-1
CDR3 protein: CSAARDGSLEQYF

J gene: TRBJ2-1
V gene: TRBV7-8
CDR3 protein: CASSRRDRAADEQFF

J gene: TRBJ2-1
V gene: TRBV20-1
CDR3 protein: CRGLGQSYNEQFF

J gene: TRBJ2-1
V gene: TRBV20-1
CDR3 protein: CSAREIGGANNEQFF

J gene: TRBJ2-1
V gene: TRBV29-1
CDR3 protein: CSVEDLGGQSSYNEQFF

J gene: TRBJ2-3
V gene: TRBV5-1
CDR3 protein: CASSLEQSTDTQYF

J gene: TRBJ2-7
V gene: TRBV5-1
CDR3 protein: CASSSGRGLAYEQYF

J gene: TRBJ2-7
V gene: TRBV7-2
CDR3 protein: CASSSTSGSGHEQYF

J gene: TRBJ2-7
V gene: TRBV2
CDR3 protein: CASKGSVYEQYF

J gene: TRBJ2-7
V gene: TRBV5-1
CDR3 protein: CASSSVAGGPNEQYF

J gene: TRBJ2-3
V gene: TRBV3-1
CDR3 protein: CASRRESGSGTDTQYF

J gene: TRBJ2-7
V gene: TRBV18
CDR3 protein: CASSSSKNEQYF

J gene: TRBJ2-5
V gene: TRBV2
CDR3 protein: CASSDGASGVPRYF

J gene: TRBJ1-1
V gene: TRBV7-9
CDR3 protein: CASSLGIIGGAFF

J gene: TRBJ2-1
V gene: TRBV29-1
CDR3 protein: CSVGGQQNNEQFF

J gene: TRBJ2-3
V gene: TRBV11-2
CDR3 protein: CASEKGWPTDTQYF

J gene: TRBJ2-1
V gene: TRBV20-1
CDR3 protein: CSAGDRGFSNEQFF

J gene: TRBJ2-5
V gene: TRBV14
CDR3 protein: CASSRGQALGQETQYF

J gene: TRBJ2-5
V gene: TRBV7-2
CDR3 protein: CASSSGGPSETQYF

J gene: TRBJ2-7
V gene: TRBV20-1
CDR3 protein: CSAAGLTTYEQYF

J gene: TRBJ2-1
V gene: TRBV7-2
CDR3 protein: CASSARGGSYNEQFF

J gene: TRBJ2-7
V gene: TRBV5-1
CDR3 protein: CASSLASREGVLEQYF

J gene: TRBJ2-2
V gene: TRBV20-1
CDR3 protein: CSARDRGSGELFF

J gene: TRBJ2-7
V gene: TRBV28
CDR3 protein: CASRPGGLAGPAYEQYF

J gene: TRBJ2-5
V gene: TRBV20-1
CDR3 protein: CSAPPAGFEETQYF

J gene: TRBJ2-3
V gene: TRBV28
CDR3 protein: CASRKGQGRTDTQYF

J gene: TRBJ2-5
V gene: TRBV6-5
CDR3 protein: CASSYSQSSGAQKTQYF

J gene: TRBJ2-7
V gene: TRBV11-3
CDR3 protein: CASSYFPGPSYEQYF

J gene: TRBJ2-2
V gene: TRBV12-3/TRBV12-4
CDR3 protein: CASSVDRGNTGELFF

J gene: TRBJ2-5
V gene: TRBV11-2
CDR3 protein: CASSLVGPTGETQYF

J gene: TRBJ2-5
V gene: TRBV19
CDR3 protein: CASRQDLQETQYF

J gene: TRBJ2-3
V gene: TRBV5-1
CDR3 protein: CASSWRREGPTDTQYF

J gene: TRBJ2-3
V gene: TRBV3-1
CDR3 protein: CASSSQGATSGTRDTQYF